The following is a T cell receptor (beta chain) sequence with its context. The antigen it binds to is not known. Base qualities are not provided; no much larger clone lies one nucleotide away. This record belongs to a study of long-term antiretroviral therapy in people with HIV (dated by TCRdb to 2021 to 2024). About the investigation overall: The earliest samples were collected roughly a decade before the 2015 WHO recommendation for immediate ART, at a time when ART was usually postponed until CD4 counts fell. This retrospective serial study examined whether starting ART and sustained HIV suppression were associated with changes in the composition and diversity of the TRB repertoire in peripheral blood. A total of fewer than 250 cryopreserved PBMC samples came from around 30 adults with confirmed HIV infection and were collected serially over a mean of roughly 6 years (range 1-12). Among the 30 or so participants with HIV, eleven to twelve were female. Test extractions of a monoclonal T-cell line alongside about 30 polyclonal samples showed no cross-contamination during QIAcube processing.

Broad study findings and their caveats: Because pre-ART samples had limited cell numbers, profiling was done on unsorted PBMC rather than on sorted CD4+ and CD8+ T cells. Samples dated from the mid-2000s to the late 2010s, and the ART regimens used may be less effective than current ones. Because PBMC availability was limited, only the TCR beta chain was sequenced, with no alpha chain pairing. Inferences about post-ART repertoire changes were limited because no data were available on ART adherence, viral resistance or therapy changes. Starting ART was linked to a significant rise in TRB diversity, yet even after long-term ART the diversity remained significantly lower than in transplant donor controls. Narrower CDR3 length ranges were observed in HIV repertoires than in controls, and an antigen-experienced repertoire with only a slight naive shift after ART was suggested by the network structure. Expanded TRB clones identified before ART initiation dominated the repertoire at all time points, although this dominance fluctuated and declined in many PLHIV after ART.

Inclusion was restricted to participants for whom at least one PBMC sample before ART initiation and at least two post-ART samples were available. All participants with HIV were treated in the United States of America. Before DNA extraction, cryopreserved samples containing about 0.9-11 million PBMC were thawed and washed. At the time of the earliest PBMC sample, participants with HIV were aged between roughly 23 and 60 years. PBMC samples were contributed by each participant from 1-4 timepoints before ART initiation and 2-8 timepoints after ART initiation, with a median of 7 samples. For every participant, serial HIV viral load, CD4+ T-cell count, ART history and demographic data were obtained. Genomic DNA was extracted from unsorted PBMC with a Qiagen kit on a QIAcube, with processing performed in batches of 12 samples. Sequencing of the TRB variable region was done with the immunoSEQ hsTCRB v3.0 assay at survey level resolution. TRB sequencing targeted a depth of 40,000-50,000 T-cell genomes per sample. Pooled TRB libraries were sequenced on an Illumina MiSeq with a v3 150-cycle kit. Regarding the original processing steps: Repertoire analysis ran in R within a reproducible Nextflow workflow covering QC, data transformation and analysis. LymphoSeq2, an R package for AIRR-Seq data exploration, was used to implement custom analyses. Four samples that yielded fewer than 5000 total TRB sequences were excluded, so that about 200 HIV repertoires were analyzed. Among the approximately 190 retained HIV repertoires, 59 were collected before ART initiation and 120 to 140 after ART initiation. Repertoires were downsampled to 5000 TRB nucleotide sequences, and summary statistics were averaged over 100 downsampling iterations. The analysis kept only TRB sequences whose CDR3 regions were at least seven amino acids long. Two measures captured diversity: a Shannon entropy-derived clonality score and the Gini coefficient. In the repertoire networks, any two of the top 5000 CDR3 amino acid sequences were connected whenever the two sequences differed by an edit distance of one. Antigen specificity groups and MHC restriction were predicted for TRB CDR3 amino acid sequences with GLIPH2. Known CMV, EBV, HIV or tissue antigen associations were flagged by matching CDR3 amino acid sequences against VDJdb and McPAS-TCR. Pre-ART, post-ART and control groups were compared with Wilcoxon signed-rank tests and Holm-Bonferroni correction. TCRdb retrieved this table from immuneACCESS and kept in-frame rearrangements only. Not all clones are present; in checked studies, unresolved V genes account for under half, and no reason is known for the remainder. D and trimming were read from the DNA, whereas the V and J calls and clone size are those reported in that table. Within this sample are fewer than 35,000 clones, with approximately 86% of them counted one time only. Roughly 7.6% of the sample is in the top ten clones.

From a lookup of the germline V gene (reference sequence), CDR1 and CDR2 are GTSNPN and SVGIG. Reading from cysteine to phenylalanine, the CDR3 counts 15 amino acids. Only CDR3 DNA remains: 45 bases, in frame from the first base. V loses 5 bases at its end and J loses 3 bases; junction bases beyond the gene matches: 13. This clonotype originated in a man aged 35 to 55 with HIV. The source material was unsorted PBMCs, sampled 3 years after starting antiretroviral therapy. Rearrangement joined TRBV30 to TRBJ2-7, with TRBD1 matching 7 junction bases. CDR3 sequence: CAWASWDSPGYEQYF. The DNA is TGTGCCTGGGCATCCTGGGACAGCCCAGGCTACGAGCAGTACTTC.